One sample yielded the 24 T cell receptor beta chains listed below, sequenced in a study of blood T cell repertoires in COVID-19. Profiling relied on immunoSEQ multiplex PCR, and the TCRdb table lists in-frame clones only, not all of them. This sample has 150,000 to 200,000 clones, with around 82% found just once. The sequenced sample was PBMCs or T cells enriched from blood (not recorded which). These receptors came from a woman aged 45 to 65 with acute COVID-19.

This clone was seen once. The chain combines TRBV7-2 with TRBJ1-1; D remains ambiguous. This CDR3 contains 12 residues. Trimming stripped 2 bases from V and 11 bases from J, with 12 bases between. Germline CDR1 reads SGHTA; CDR2 reads FQGNSA. The CDR3 sequence is CASSLRPERAFF. Here the CDR3 DNA reads TGTGCCAGCAGCTTACGACCTGAGCGGGCTTTCTTT.

The genes are TRBV7-9 and TRBJ1-4; D unclear. The V and J ends lost 3 bases and 10 bases respectively, with 12 bases between them. From germline, CDR1 is SEHNR and CDR2 FQNEAQ (reference sequence). The CDR3 covers 13 residues. CDR3 sequence reads: CASSFGDLGKLFF. DNA for the CDR3: TGTGCCAGCAGCTTCGGGGATTTAGGAAAACTGTTTTTT.

This chain links TRBV5-1 with TRBJ1-6; 9 positions agree with TRBD1. The junction had 12 bases not matched to a gene; V was cut back by 4 bases and J by 7 bases. CDR3 length: 17 residues. CDR1 and CDR2 from the germline V gene are SGHRS and YFSETQ. CDR3 in DNA: TGCGCCAGCAGCCCGGGACAGGGAAATCGTCCCAATTCACCCCTCCACTTT. It translates to CASSPGQGNRPNSPLHF.

The table lists this clone with a count of one. The chain is built from TRBV28 and TRBJ1-1; D is ambiguous. CDR3 length: 10 residues. Germline V gene sequence: CDR1 MDHEN, CDR2 SYDVKM. V was clipped by 8 bases and J by 4 bases, with 5 bases between them. CDR3 DNA sequence: TGTGCCAGCTTGAGCACTGAAGCTTTCTTT. Residues: CASLSTEAFF.

V usage is TRBV3-1 (or the pseudogene TRBV3-2) and J usage is TRBJ2-5, with 10 nucleotides matching TRBD2. The CDR3 has 16 residues. The V gene end was trimmed by 1 base and the J gene end by 4 bases; junction bases not matched to a gene: 6. Looked up from germline, CDR1 is LGHDT and CDR2 is YNNKEL (reference sequence). CDR3 sequence: CASSQGSSGGRETQYF. DNA for the CDR3: TGTGCCAGCAGCCAAGGGTCTAGCGGGGGAAGAGAGACCCAGTACTTC.

The chain carries TRBV7-2 and TRBJ2-7, with 8 bases fitting TRBD1. V shed 5 bases and J 4 bases; nucleotides not matched to a gene: 13. The germline V gene encodes CDR1 SGHTA and CDR2 FQGNSA. This CDR3 has 16 residues. The CDR3 coding sequence is TGTGCCAGCAGCGCTTCGATTGGACAGGGAAGGTACGAGCAGTACGTC. Its protein product is CASSASIGQGRYEQYV.

V is TRBV9 and J is TRBJ1-2; a possible D gene is TRBD1 (5 bases). Germline-derived CDR1 and CDR2 are SGDLS and YYNGEE. The ends were cut back, 0 bases at V and 0 bases at J, with 9 bases in the middle. This CDR3 contains 15 residues. CDR3 protein: CASSVGDRTNYGYTF. The CDR3 DNA is TGTGCCAGCAGCGTAGGTGACAGAACTAACTATGGCTACACCTTC.

This clone was picked up one time. The V call is TRBV5-1, the J call TRBJ2-1, with D tentatively TRBD2 (6 bases). Germline lookup yields CDR1 SGHRS and CDR2 YFSETQ. This CDR3 is built from 13 residues. V was trimmed by 3 bases and J by 9 bases, leaving 13 bases between them. CDR3 in amino acids: CASSWRGGGEQFF. The CDR3 region has the DNA TGCGCCAGCAGCTGGCGGGGTGGTGGTGAGCAGTTCTTC.

The V and J genes are TRBV5-1 and TRBJ1-1; TRBD1 matches at 9 bases. The CDR3 runs to 17 residues. J lost 5 bases, V lost 4 bases, and 15 bases had no gene match. Germline assignment: CDR1 SGHRS and CDR2 YFSETQ. This CDR3 reads CASSGSGQGGVKTEAFF. The CDR3 bases are TGCGCCAGCAGCGGCTCGGGACAGGGAGGGGTTAAGACTGAAGCTTTCTTT.

V usage is TRBV5-1 and J usage is TRBJ2-6; 7 bases align to TRBD2. This CDR3 contains 14 residues. Germline V gene data show CDR1 as SGHRS and CDR2 as YFSETQ. V lost 7 bases and J lost 2; bases outside the gene matches: 3. DNA for the CDR3: TGCGCCAGCTACGGGGGGACTGGGGCCAACGTCCTGACTTTC. Its protein is CASYGGTGANVLTF.

This chain connects TRBV6-5 to TRBJ2-5; 7 bases agree with TRBD2. The CDR3 contains 14 residues. Trimming took 0 bases from V and 5 from J; bases not matched to a gene: 3. The V gene's germline CDR1 is MNHEY and CDR2 SVGAGI. The CDR3 nucleotides read TGTGCCAGCAGTTACTCCGGGGGGAAGGAGACCCAGTACTTC. Its protein product is CASSYSGGKETQYF.

V usage is TRBV7-8 and J usage is TRBJ1-5, with 7 bases fitting TRBD1. The CDR3 has 15 residues. Germline V gene data show CDR1 as SGHVS and CDR2 as FQNEAQ. V gave up 5 bases and J gave up 1 base; unmatched junction bases: 5. DNA of the CDR3: TGTGCCAGCAGCCATAGCAGGGGGAGCAATCAGCCCCAGCATTTT. Its translation is CASSHSRGSNQPQHF.

This sequence joins TRBV19 and TRBJ2-1, with TRBD2 matching 9 bases. This CDR3 contains 16 residues. The germline V gene encodes CDR1 LNHDA and CDR2 SQIVND (reference sequence). Trimming removed 4 bases from V and 5 bases from J; junction bases left unmatched: 9. As DNA, the CDR3 is TGTGCCAGTAGTAATAGCGGGGGCCCTAGGGACAATGAGCAGTTCTTC. Residues: CASSNSGGPRDNEQFF.

The chain carries TRBV6-5 and TRBJ2-1; 8 bases are shared with TRBD2. Losses at the gene ends were 7 bases for V and 6 bases for J; bases not matched to a gene: 8. CDR1 is MNHEY, CDR2 SVGAGI, per germline. This CDR3 contains 14 residues. The CDR3 region is CASKTAGDFNEQFF. The CDR3 nucleotides read TGTGCCAGCAAGACAGCGGGGGATTTCAATGAGCAGTTCTTC.

This clone was seen only a few times. The chain carries TRBV5-6 and TRBJ2-1; TRBD2 matches at 10 bases. Per germline, CDR1 SGHDT and CDR2 YYEEEE. This CDR3 is 16 amino acids long. Trimming took 4 bases from V and 2 from J; bases not matched to a gene: 6. CDR3 nucleotide sequence: TGTGCCAGCAGCGACGGACTAGCGGACACCTACAATGAGCAGTTCTTC. Translation gives CASSDGLADTYNEQFF.

The chain links TRBV9 to TRBJ2-3; a weak D match, TRBD2 (6 bases). CDR1 SGDLS and CDR2 YYNGEE come from the germline V gene. The CDR3 sequence is 16 residues long. V was cut by 3 bases and J by 6 bases, with 20 bases left in between. This CDR3 is CASSAIGSGGGDTQYF. The CDR3 region has the DNA TGTGCCAGCAGCGCCATTGGATCCGGGGGAGGTGATACGCAGTATTTT.

V gene TRBV5-8 combines with J gene TRBJ1-1, with D tentatively TRBD1 (5 bases). This CDR3 has 15 residues. V lost 6 bases, J lost 11 bases, and 26 bases lay in between. Germline loops: CDR1 SGHTS, CDR2 YDEGEE. The CDR3 protein is CASTPEPGLAVSAFF. The CDR3 DNA follows: TGTGCCAGCACCCCTGAACCGGGACTAGCCGTTAGTGCTTTCTTT.

This clone was found once. V and J are TRBV7-3 and TRBJ2-5, with D tentatively TRBD2 (6 bases). Germline loops: CDR1 SGHTA, CDR2 FQGTGA. The V end lost 5 bases, the J end lost 3 bases, and 10 bases lay between the germline ends. The CDR3 covers 13 residues. CDR3 residues: CASSVTSKETQYF. The CDR3 nucleotides read TGTGCCAGCAGCGTTACTAGCAAAGAGACCCAGTACTTC.

The chain recombines TRBV7-3 with TRBJ2-3; TRBD2 agrees at 12 bases. This CDR3 has 16 residues. Looked up from germline, CDR1 is SGHTA and CDR2 is FQGTGA. The J segment lost 5 bases and the V segment lost 2 bases, leaving 5 bases of the junction unmatched. The CDR3 loop is CASSLGLAGFGDTQYF. CDR3 nucleotides: TGTGCCAGCAGCTTAGGACTAGCGGGGTTCGGAGATACGCAGTATTTT.

The J gene is TRBJ2-3, the V gene TRBV11-2; a possible D gene is TRBD1 (5 bases). Per germline, CDR1 SGHAT and CDR2 FQNNGV. CDR3 length: 15 amino acids. The V and J ends lost 3 bases and 3 bases respectively, with 13 bases between them. The CDR3 loop is CASSFGGAQTDTQYF. The DNA of the CDR3 is TGTGCCAGCAGCTTCGGTGGGGCACAAACAGATACGCAGTATTTT. Using reference TRBV11-2 and TRBJ2-3 for the parts outside the CDR3, the full variable domain is EAGVAQSPRYKIIEKRQSVAFWCNPISGHATLYWYQQILGQGPKLLIQFQNNGVVDDSQLPKDRFSAERLKGVDSTLKIQPAKLEDSAVYLCASSFGGAQTDTQYFGPGTRLTVL.

The rearrangement joins TRBV3-1 (or the pseudogene TRBV3-2) to TRBJ1-5; unclear D gene. The CDR3 is 13 residues long. V was pared by 1 base and J by 7 bases, with 8 bases between. Germline V gene data show CDR1 as LGHDT and CDR2 as YNNKEL (reference sequence). DNA for the CDR3: TGTGCCAGCAGCCAAGGGAGAGGGCAGCCCCAGCATTTT. Translated, it gives CASSQGRGQPQHF.

The rearrangement links TRBV5-6 to TRBJ2-1, with 10 bases matching TRBD1. The CDR3 length is 15 residues. Germline lookup yields CDR1 SGHDT and CDR2 YYEEEE. The V gene end was trimmed by 0 bases and the J gene end by 7 bases; junction bases not matched to a gene: 4. The CDR3 region is CASSLGGQGMNEQFF. Here the CDR3 DNA reads TGTGCCAGCAGCTTGGGGGGACAGGGGATGAATGAGCAGTTCTTC.

The rearrangement uses TRBV24-1 and TRBJ2-3; maybe TRBD2 (5 bases). The CDR3 is 16 residues long. Germline assignment: CDR1 KGHDR and CDR2 SFDVKD. The V end lost 1 base, the J end lost 2 bases, and 12 bases lay between the germline ends. The CDR3 loop reads CATSDFGEGITDTQYF. The CDR3 DNA reads TGTGCCACCAGTGATTTTGGTGAGGGTATCACAGATACGCAGTATTTT.

The chain uses TRBV7-9 and TRBJ1-2, with TRBD1 identical over 7 bases. In germline, CDR1 is SEHNR, CDR2 FQNEAQ (reference sequence). The CDR3 sequence is 16 residues long. J gave up 6 bases and V 4 bases, and 14 bases lay outside the gene matches. The CDR3 region is CASSSLSPGTEHGYTF. In nucleotides, the CDR3 is TGTGCCAGCAGCTCCCTCTCACCGGGGACAGAGCATGGCTACACCTTC.